Here is one TCR beta chain with its context. Its antigen is still unknown. The sample is drawn from a study of radiotherapy plus CTLA-4 blockade in lung cancer. Study-wide results and caveats: Tumor-origin TCR clones grew in blood after radiotherapy plus ipilimumab.

V was cut by 5 bases and J by 1 base, with 9 bases left in between. Germline V gene data show CDR1 as SGHTA and CDR2 as FQGNSA. The CDR3 sequence is 14 residues long. The protocol was immunoSEQ multiplex PCR, while the TCRdb copy is restricted to in-frame clones and leaves out a portion. In the table there are about 93,000 clones, about 91% of which are singletons. The chain links TRBV7-2 to TRBJ2-1, with D tentatively TRBD1 (6 bases). The material sequenced was peripheral blood, taken from a patient treated with radiotherapy plus ipilimumab. The clonotype comes from a human donor with non-small cell lung cancer that progressed on radiotherapy plus ipilimumab. The CDR3 protein is CASSPDRSYNEQFF. The CDR3, as DNA: TGTGCCAGCAGCCCTGACAGGTCCTACAATGAGCAGTTCTTC. The full variable domain, in which reference TRBV7-2 and TRBJ2-1 provide the parts outside the CDR3, is GAGVSQSPSNKVTEKGKDVELRCDPISGHTALYWYRQSLGQGLEFLIYFQGNSAPDKSGLPSDRFSAERTGGSVSTLTIQRTQQEDSAVYLCASSPDRSYNEQFFGPGTRLTVL.